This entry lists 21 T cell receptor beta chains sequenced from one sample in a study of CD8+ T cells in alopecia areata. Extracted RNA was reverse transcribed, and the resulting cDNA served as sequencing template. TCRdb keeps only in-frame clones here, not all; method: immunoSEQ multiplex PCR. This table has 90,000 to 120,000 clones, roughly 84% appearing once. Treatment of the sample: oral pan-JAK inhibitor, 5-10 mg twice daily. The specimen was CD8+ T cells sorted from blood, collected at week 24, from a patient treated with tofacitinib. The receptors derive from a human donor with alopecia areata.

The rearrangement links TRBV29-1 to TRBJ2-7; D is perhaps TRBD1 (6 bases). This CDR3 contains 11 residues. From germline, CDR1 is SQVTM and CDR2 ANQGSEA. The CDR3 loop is CSAQGSGEQYF. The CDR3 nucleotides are TGCAGTGCGCAGGGGTCTGGGGAGCAGTACTTC.

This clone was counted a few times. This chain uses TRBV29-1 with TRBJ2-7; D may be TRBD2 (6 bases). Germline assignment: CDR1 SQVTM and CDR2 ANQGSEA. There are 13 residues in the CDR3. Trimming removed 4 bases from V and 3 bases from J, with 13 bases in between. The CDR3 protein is CSVARDWDYEQYF. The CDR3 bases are TGCAGCGTTGCTCGGGACTGGGACTACGAGCAGTACTTC.

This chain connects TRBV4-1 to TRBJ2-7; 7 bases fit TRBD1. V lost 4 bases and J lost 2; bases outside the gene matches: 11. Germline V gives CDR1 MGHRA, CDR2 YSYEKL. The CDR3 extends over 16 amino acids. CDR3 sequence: CASSPSTGTAAYEQYF. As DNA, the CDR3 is TGCGCCAGCAGCCCATCAACCGGGACAGCCGCCTACGAGCAGTACTTC.

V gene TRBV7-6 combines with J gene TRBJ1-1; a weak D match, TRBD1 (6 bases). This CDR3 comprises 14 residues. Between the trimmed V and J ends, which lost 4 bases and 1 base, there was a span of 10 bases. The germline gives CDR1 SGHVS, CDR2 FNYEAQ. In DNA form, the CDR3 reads TGTGCCAGCAGCTCAAGGACAGCGAACACTGAAGCTTTCTTT. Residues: CASSSRTANTEAFF.

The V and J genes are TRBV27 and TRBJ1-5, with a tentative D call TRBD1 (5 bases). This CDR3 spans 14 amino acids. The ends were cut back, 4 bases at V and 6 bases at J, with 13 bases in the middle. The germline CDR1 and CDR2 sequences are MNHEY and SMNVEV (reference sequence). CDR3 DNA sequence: TGTGCCAGCAGTTCGTCGCGGGGGAGTCAGCCCCAGCATTTT. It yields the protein CASSSSRGSQPQHF.

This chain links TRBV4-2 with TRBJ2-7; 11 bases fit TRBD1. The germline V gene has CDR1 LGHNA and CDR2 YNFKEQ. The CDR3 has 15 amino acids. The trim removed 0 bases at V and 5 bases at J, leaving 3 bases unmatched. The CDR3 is CASSQEDRGPDEQYF. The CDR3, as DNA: TGTGCCAGCAGCCAAGAGGACAGGGGGCCGGACGAGCAGTACTTC.

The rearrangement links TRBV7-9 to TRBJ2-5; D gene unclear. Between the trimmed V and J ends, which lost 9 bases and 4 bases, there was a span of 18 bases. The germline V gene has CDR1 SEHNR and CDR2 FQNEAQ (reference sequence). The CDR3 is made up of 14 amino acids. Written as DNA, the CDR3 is TGTGCCAGTACGACAACAGAGCGCCCAGAGACCCAGTACTTC. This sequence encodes CASTTTERPETQYF.

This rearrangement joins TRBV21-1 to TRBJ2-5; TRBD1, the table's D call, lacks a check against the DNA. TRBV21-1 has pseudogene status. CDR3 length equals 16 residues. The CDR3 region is CASSRSRSDNQETQYF. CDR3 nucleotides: TGTGCCAGCAGCCGAAGCCGGTCTGACAACCAAGAGACCCAGTACTTC.

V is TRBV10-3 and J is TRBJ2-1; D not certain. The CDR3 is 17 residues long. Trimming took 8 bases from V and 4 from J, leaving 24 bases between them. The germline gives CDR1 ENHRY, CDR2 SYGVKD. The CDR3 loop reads CAIGPPESTNLYNEQFF. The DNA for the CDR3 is TGTGCCATCGGCCCCCCGGAGTCTACCAATCTATACAATGAGCAGTTCTTC.

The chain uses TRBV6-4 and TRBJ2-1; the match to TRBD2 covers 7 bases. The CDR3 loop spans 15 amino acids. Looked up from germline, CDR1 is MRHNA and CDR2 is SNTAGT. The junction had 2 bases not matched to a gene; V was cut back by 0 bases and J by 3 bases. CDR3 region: CASSDSGTNYNEQFF. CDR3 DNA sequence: TGTGCCAGCAGTGACTCCGGGACTAACTACAATGAGCAGTTCTTC.

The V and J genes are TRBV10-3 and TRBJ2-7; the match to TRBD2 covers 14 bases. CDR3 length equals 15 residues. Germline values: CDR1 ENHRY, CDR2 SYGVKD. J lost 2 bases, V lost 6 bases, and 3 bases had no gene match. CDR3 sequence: CAIRGTSGGTYEQYF. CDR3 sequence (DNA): TGTGCCATCAGAGGGACTAGCGGGGGAACCTACGAGCAGTACTTC.

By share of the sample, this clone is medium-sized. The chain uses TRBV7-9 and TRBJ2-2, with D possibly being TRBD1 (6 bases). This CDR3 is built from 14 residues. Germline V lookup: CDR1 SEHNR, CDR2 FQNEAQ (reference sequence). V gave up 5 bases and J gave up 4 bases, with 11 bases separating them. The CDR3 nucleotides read TGTGCCAGCAGCGTGGGGACAACCACCGGGGAGCTGTTTTTT. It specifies CASSVGTTTGELFF.

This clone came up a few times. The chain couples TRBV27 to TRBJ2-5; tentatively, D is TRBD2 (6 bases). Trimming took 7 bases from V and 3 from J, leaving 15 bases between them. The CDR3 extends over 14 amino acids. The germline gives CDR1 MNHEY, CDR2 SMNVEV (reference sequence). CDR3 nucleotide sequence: TGTGCCAGCATGCCGTGGGGGGACGAAGAGACCCAGTACTTC. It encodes CASMPWGDEETQYF.

CDR3 DNA: TGTGCCAGTAGGGAAGGCACAGATACGCAGTATTTT. Protein sequence: CASREGTDTQYF. This rearrangement joins TRBV19 to TRBJ2-3, with D unresolved. CDR1 is LNHDA and CDR2 is SQIVND in the germline V gene (reference sequence). Trimming took 6 bases from V and 1 from J, leaving 5 bases between them. This CDR3 has 12 residues. Variable domain in full (rest from reference TRBV19 and TRBJ2-3): DGGITQSPKYLFRKEGQNVTLSCEQNLNHDAMYWYRQDPGQGLRLIYYSQIVNDFQKGDIAEGYSVSREKKESFPLTVTSAQKNPTAFYLCASREGTDTQYFGPGTRLTVL.

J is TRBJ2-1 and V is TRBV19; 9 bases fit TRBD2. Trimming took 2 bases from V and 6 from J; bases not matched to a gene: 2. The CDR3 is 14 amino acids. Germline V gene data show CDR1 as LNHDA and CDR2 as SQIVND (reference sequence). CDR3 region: CASSISGGPNEQFF. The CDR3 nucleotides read TGTGCCAGTAGTATAAGCGGGGGGCCCAATGAGCAGTTCTTC.

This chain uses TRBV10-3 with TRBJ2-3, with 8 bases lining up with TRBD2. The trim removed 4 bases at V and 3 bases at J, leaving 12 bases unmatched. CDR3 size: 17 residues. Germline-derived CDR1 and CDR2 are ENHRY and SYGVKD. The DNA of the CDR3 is TGTGCCATCAGTGGGCCCGGGGAGGTAGCGGGGACAGATACGCAGTATTTT. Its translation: CAISGPGEVAGTDTQYF.

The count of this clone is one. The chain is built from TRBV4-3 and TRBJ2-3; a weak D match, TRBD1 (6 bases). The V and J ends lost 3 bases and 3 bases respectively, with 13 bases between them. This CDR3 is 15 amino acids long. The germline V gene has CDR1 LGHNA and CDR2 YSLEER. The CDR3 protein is CASSQRTGFTDTQYF. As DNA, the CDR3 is TGCGCCAGCAGCCAGCGAACAGGGTTTACAGATACGCAGTATTTT.

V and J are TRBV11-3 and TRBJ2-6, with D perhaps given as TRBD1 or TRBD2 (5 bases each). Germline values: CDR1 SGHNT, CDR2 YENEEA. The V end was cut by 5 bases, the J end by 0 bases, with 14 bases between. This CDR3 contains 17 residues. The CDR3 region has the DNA TGTGCCAGCAGCACCCCCCGGGACGGCTCTGGGGCCAACGTCCTGACTTTC. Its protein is CASSTPRDGSGANVLTF.

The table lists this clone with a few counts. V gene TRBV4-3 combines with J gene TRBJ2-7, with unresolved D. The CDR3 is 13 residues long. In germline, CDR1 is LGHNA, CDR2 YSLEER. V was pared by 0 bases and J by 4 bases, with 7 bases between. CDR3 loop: CASSQDLHYEQYF. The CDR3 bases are TGCGCCAGCAGCCAAGATCTGCATTACGAGCAGTACTTC.

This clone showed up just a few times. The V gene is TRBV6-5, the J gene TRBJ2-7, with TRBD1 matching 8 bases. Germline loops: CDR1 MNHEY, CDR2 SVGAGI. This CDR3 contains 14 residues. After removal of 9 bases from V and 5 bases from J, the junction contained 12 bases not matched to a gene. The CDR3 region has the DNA TGTGCCAGTACTCAGGGGGCGGCCCTCGACGAGCAGTACTTC. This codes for CASTQGAALDEQYF.

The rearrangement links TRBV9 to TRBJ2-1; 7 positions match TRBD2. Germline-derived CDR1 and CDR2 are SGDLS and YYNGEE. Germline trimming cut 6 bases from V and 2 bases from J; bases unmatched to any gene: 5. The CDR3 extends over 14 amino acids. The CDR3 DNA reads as TGTGCCAGCAAAGAGGCGGGGGCCTACAATGAGCAGTTCTTC. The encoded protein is CASKEAGAYNEQFF.